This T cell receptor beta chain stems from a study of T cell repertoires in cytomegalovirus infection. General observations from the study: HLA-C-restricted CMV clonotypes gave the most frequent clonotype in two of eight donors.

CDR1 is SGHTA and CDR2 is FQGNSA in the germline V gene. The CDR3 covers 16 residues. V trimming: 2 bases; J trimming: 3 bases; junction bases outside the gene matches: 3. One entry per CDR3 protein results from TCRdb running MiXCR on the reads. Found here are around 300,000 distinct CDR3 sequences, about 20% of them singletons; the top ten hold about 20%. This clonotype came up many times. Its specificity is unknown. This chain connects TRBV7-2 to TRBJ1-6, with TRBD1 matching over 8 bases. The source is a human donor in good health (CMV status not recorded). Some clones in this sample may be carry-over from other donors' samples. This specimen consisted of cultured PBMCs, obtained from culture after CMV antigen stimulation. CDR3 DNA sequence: TGTGCCAGCAGCTTAAAGGGACAGGTCTATAATTCACCCCTCCACTTT. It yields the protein CASSLKGQVYNSPLHF.